This TCR beta chain came from a study of blood T cell repertoires in COVID-19. In the original processing: Amplification of reference gene primers was used by the study to estimate nucleated cell counts. The method was immunoSEQ multiplex PCR; TCRdb's version includes in-frame clones alone and lacks a portion of them. V, J and clone size reflect that table, while D and trimming were determined from the DNA. The sample has 400,000 or so clones, over 75% seen once. Self-reported history from a screening survey and questionnaire set each donor's cohort. What was sequenced was PBMCs or T cells enriched from blood (not recorded which). The sequence was collected from a man aged 35-49 years in a cohort exposed to, infected with or recovered from COVID-19 (not recorded which).

CDR3 in amino acids: CASSIDLHGVNYGYTF. The CDR3 nucleotides are TGTGCCAGTAGTATAGATCTCCATGGAGTCAACTATGGCTACACCTTC. The chain is built from TRBV19 and TRBJ1-2; D not certain. The CDR3 has 16 amino acids. CDR1 and CDR2 (germline): LNHDA, SQIVND (reference sequence). The V gene lost 0 bases and the J gene lost 2 bases, with 13 bases spanning the gap.